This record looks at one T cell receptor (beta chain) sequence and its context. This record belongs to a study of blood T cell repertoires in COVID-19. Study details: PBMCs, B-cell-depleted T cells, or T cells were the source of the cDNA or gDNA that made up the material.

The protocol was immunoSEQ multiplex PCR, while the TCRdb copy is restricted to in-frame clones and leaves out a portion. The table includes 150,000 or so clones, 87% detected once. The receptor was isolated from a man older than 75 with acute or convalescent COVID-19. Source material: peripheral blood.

The CDR3 loop reads CAISELQGIGDNEQFF. The CDR3 coding sequence is TGTGCCATCAGTGAGCTCCAGGGAATCGGCGACAATGAGCAGTTCTTC. This chain joins TRBV10-3 and TRBJ2-1, with D possibly TRBD1 on 5 matching bases. Germline V lookup: CDR1 ENHRY, CDR2 SYGVKD. Trimming stripped 2 bases from V and 5 bases from J, with 16 bases between. CDR3 length: 16 residues.